This record concerns one TCR beta chain sequence. Time point in this sample: newly diagnosed GD, antithyroid drugs for less than 3 months. Isolated PBMC RNA provided the starting material for the TCR library. The J segment lost 5 bases and the V segment lost 3 bases, leaving 15 bases of the junction unmatched. Germline V gene lookup returns CDR1 SGHVS and CDR2 FQNEAQ. The CDR3 loop spans 17 amino acids. The sample originates from a study of regulatory T cells in long-lasting Graves disease. In building TCR beta libraries, iRepertoire HTBI primers were used together with Arm-PCR of CDR3 regions. In TCRdb, the multiplex PCR reads were re-called with MiXCR into one record per CDR3 protein. The table records approximately 460,000 distinct CDR3 sequences, approximately 16% of them present only once. These data were also reused for a study on T cells in Graves' hyperthyroidism and ophthalmopathy. That paper adds: Hyperthyroidism, newly diagnosed and lasting under 2 months, affected patients aged 18 to 65. With the HTBI primer set, the TCR CDR3 went through a first round of RT-PCR.

The material was peripheral blood mononuclear cells (PBMCs), obtained at new diagnosis, from a patient treated with antithyroid drugs. This chain connects TRBV7-8 to TRBJ2-5; 7 bases align to TRBD2. This receptor was taken from a woman aged 25 to 39 with Graves disease. CDR3 sequence reads: CASSFFRLAPLGETQYF. CDR3 DNA: TGTGCCAGCAGCTTCTTCCGACTAGCCCCCTTAGGCGAGACCCAGTACTTC.